The sequence of this T cell receptor (beta chain) was determined in a study of shared clonotypes between healthy human individuals. The V segment lost 4 bases and the J segment 6 bases; nucleotides outside the gene matches: 3. The CDR3 contains 15 residues. Germline V gives CDR1 SGHRS, CDR2 YFSETQ. For this clone: The sample holds other DNA sequences that translate to the same CDR3.

The material for each subset, its genomic DNA, was split evenly across several immunoSEQ plates. Generated by immunoSEQ multiplex PCR, the TCRdb table keeps only in-frame clones and is missing some. In the table there are 2.3 million or so clones, approximately 93% of which are singletons. The receptor was isolated from a man younger than 30 in good health. Some clones in this sample may be carry-over from other donors' samples. The chain employs TRBV5-1 and TRBJ2-1; 14 bases fit TRBD2. The sample taken for sequencing was naive CD4+ T cells from PBMCs. Stated subset: CD45RA+ positively selected. This CDR3 is CASSAGTSGSNEQFF. The CDR3 DNA reads as TGCGCCAGCAGCGCCGGGACTAGCGGGAGCAATGAGCAGTTCTTC.